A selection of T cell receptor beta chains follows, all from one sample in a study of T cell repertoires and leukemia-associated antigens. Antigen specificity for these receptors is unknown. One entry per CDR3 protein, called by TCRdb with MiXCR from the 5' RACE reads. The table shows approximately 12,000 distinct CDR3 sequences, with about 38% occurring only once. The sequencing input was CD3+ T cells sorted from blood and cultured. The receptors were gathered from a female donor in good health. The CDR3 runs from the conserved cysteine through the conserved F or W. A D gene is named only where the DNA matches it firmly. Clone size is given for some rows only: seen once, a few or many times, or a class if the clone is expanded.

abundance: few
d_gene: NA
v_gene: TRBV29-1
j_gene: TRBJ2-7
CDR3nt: TGCAGCGTTGGGGGCCTCAATTCCTACGAGCAGTACTTC
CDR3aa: CSVGGLNSYEQYF

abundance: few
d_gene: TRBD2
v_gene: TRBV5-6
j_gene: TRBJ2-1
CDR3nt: TGTGCCAGCAACCCGCAGCGGGGGAATGAGCAGTTCTTC
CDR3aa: CASNPQRGNEQFF

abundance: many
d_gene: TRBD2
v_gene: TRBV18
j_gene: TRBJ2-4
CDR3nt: TGTGCCAGCTCACCACCGGGACTAGCGGGAGGGCCTGGCATTCAGTACTTC
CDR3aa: CASSPPGLAGGPGIQYF

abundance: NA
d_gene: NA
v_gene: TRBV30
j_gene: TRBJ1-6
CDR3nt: TGTGCCTGGAGTGGGGGATTCTCCTATAATTCACCCCTCCACTTT
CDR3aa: CAWSGGFSYNSPLHF

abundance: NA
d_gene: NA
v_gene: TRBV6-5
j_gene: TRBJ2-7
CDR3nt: TGCGCCAGCGGAGGTAGGGGGTCCTACGAGCAGTACTTC
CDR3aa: CASGGRGSYEQYF

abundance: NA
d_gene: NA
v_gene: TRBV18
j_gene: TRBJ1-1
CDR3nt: TGTGCCAGCACACCACTGAATAGGGGTGGAACTGAAGCTTTCTTT
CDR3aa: CASTPLNRGGTEAFF

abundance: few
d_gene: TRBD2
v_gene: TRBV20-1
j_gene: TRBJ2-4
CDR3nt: TGCAGTGCTAGGAAACCGGGACTAGCGGACAAAAACATTCAGTACTTC
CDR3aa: CSARKPGLADKNIQYF

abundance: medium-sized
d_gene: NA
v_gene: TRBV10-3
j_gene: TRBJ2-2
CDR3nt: TGTGCCATCAGTGAGTCGCGGCTGATAGCCGGGGAGCTGTTTTTT
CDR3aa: CAISESRLIAGELFF

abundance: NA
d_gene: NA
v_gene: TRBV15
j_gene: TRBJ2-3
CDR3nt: TGTGCGACAAGCAGAGGTCCGAGGGTGACAGATACGCAGTATTTT
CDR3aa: CATSRGPRVTDTQYF

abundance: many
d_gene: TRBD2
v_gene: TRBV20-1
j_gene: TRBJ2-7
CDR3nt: TGCAGTGCTAGAGGAGCGGGAGGTGACAACGAGCAGTACTTC
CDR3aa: CSARGAGGDNEQYF

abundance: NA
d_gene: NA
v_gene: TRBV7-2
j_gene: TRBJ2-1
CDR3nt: TGTGCCAGCAGCTTAGACAGGGCAACCTACAATGAGCAGTTCTTC
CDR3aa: CASSLDRATYNEQFF

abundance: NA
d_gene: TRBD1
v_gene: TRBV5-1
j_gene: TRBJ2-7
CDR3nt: TGCGCCAGCAGCCCCGATCCGGGACAGTTCTACGAGCAGTACTTC
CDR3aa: CASSPDPGQFYEQYF

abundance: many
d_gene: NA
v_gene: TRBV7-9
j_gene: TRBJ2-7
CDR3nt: TGTGCCAGCAGCTTAGAAGCAGTCTCCCACGAGCAGTACTTC
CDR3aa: CASSLEAVSHEQYF

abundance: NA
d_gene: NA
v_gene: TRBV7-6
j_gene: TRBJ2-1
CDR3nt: TGTGCCAGCACCCCCGGCGGCAATGAGCAGTTCTTC
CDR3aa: CASTPGGNEQFF

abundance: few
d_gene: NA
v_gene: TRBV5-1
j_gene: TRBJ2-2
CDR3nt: TGCGCCAGCAGCTTGGTGGGGGCCAACACCGGGGAGCTGTTTTTT
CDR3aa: CASSLVGANTGELFF

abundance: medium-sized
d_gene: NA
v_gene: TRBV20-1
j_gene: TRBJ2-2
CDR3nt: TGCAGTGCCCGTAGCGGAAGGGACACCGGGGAGCTGTTTTTT
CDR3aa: CSARSGRDTGELFF

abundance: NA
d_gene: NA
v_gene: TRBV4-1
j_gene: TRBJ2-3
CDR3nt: TGCGCCAGTAGCCAAGATAGAACATCCACGCAGTATTTT
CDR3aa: CASSQDRTSTQYF

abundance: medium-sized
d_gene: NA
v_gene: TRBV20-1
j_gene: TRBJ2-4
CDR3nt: TGCAGTGCTAGTTTGGGATACATTCAGTACTTC
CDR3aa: CSASLGYIQYF

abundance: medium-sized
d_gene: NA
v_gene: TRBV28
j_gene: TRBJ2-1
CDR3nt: TGTGCCAGCAGAATGGGGGGAAATGAGCAGTTCTTC
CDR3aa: CASRMGGNEQFF

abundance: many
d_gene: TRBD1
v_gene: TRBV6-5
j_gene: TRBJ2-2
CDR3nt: TGTGCCAGCTCACGACAGGGGGACACCGGGGAGCTGTTTTTT
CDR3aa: CASSRQGDTGELFF

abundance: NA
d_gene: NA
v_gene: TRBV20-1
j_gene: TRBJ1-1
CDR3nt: TGCAGTGCCCCCTCCGGGGACACTGAAGCTTTCTTT
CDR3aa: CSAPSGDTEAFF

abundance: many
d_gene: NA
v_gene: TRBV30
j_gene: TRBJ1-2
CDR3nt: TGTGCCTGGAGCCCAACCGAGGTGGATGGCTACACCTTC
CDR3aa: CAWSPTEVDGYTF

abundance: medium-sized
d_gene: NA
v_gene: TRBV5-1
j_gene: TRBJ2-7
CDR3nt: TGCGCCAGCAGCTTGGATGTCTTAGTGGAGCAGTACTTC
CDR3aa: CASSLDVLVEQYF

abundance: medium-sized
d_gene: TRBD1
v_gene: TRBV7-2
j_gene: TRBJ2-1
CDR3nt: TGTGCCAGCAGCCGGGACAGGGCCTACAATGAGCAGTTCTTC
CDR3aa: CASSRDRAYNEQFF